These 20 T cell receptor beta chains came from one sample sequenced in a study of T cell changes during pregnancy in multiple sclerosis. Sequencing was performed with immunoSEQ multiplex PCR; in TCRdb, only in-frame clones are kept and a portion is missing. The sample lists about 59,000 clones; around 94% were seen once. Sequenced here: CD8+ T cells from peripheral blood mononuclear cells, sampled after pregnancy. These receptors all stem from a female donor with multiple sclerosis, enrolled in a pregnancy study.

J is TRBJ2-5 and V is TRBV5-4; 12 nucleotides match TRBD1. There are 15 residues in the CDR3. Germline values: CDR1 SGHNT, CDR2 YYREEE (reference sequence). With V trimmed by 0 bases and J by 5 bases, 2 bases remained unmatched. This CDR3 reads CASSLAGTGGETQYF. The CDR3 DNA reads as TGTGCCAGCAGCTTGGCCGGGACAGGGGGCGAGACCCAGTACTTC.

The chain has TRBV6-4 and TRBJ2-2; a possible D gene is TRBD1 (5 bases). The CDR3 covers 16 residues. The germline V gene encodes CDR1 MRHNA and CDR2 SNTAGT. The V end lost 0 bases, the J end lost 4 bases, and 12 bases lay between the germline ends. This chain's CDR3 is CASSDSVTGSTGELFF. CDR3 sequence (DNA): TGTGCCAGCAGTGACTCGGTAACAGGTTCCACCGGGGAGCTGTTTTTT.

CDR3 sequence (DNA): TGCGCCAGCAGCCAAGAAGACAGGGGGGCCTACGAGCAGTACTTC. This encodes CASSQEDRGAYEQYF. V is TRBV4-1 and J is TRBJ2-7, with TRBD1 matching 9 bases. J was trimmed by 2 bases and V by 0 bases; bases with no gene match: 2. The CDR3 loop spans 15 amino acids. Per germline, CDR1 MGHRA and CDR2 YSYEKL.

The V and J genes are TRBV5-6 and TRBJ2-5, with 9 bases that match TRBD2. Germline trimming cut 0 bases from V and 4 bases from J; bases unmatched to any gene: 7. CDR1 and CDR2 from the germline V gene are SGHDT and YYEEEE. This CDR3 has 16 amino acids. For the CDR3, the DNA is TGTGCCAGCAGCTTGGTGGCAGCGGGAGGCCCAGAGACCCAGTACTTC. This sequence encodes CASSLVAAGGPETQYF.

The chain has TRBV13 and TRBJ1-1; weak D call: TRBD1 (6 bases). Germline assignment: CDR1 PRHDT and CDR2 FYEKMQ (reference sequence). Trimming took 1 base from V and 1 from J, leaving 16 bases between them. This CDR3 contains 17 residues. The CDR3 bases are TGTGCCAGCAGCTTAGAACGAGGGGACACTCGGAACACTGAAGCTTTCTTT. Its protein is CASSLERGDTRNTEAFF.

V is TRBV4-2 and J is TRBJ2-3; D is uncertain. The CDR3 runs 14 residues. The germline gives CDR1 LGHNA, CDR2 YNFKEQ. The V end was cut by 6 bases, the J end by 4 bases, with 14 bases between. This CDR3 is CASRLRGVPDTQYF. The CDR3 bases are TGTGCCAGCAGGCTCAGAGGCGTCCCAGATACGCAGTATTTT.

The rearrangement uses TRBV28 and TRBJ2-1; D might be TRBD2 (5 bases). CDR1 and CDR2 (germline): MDHEN, SYDVKM. The CDR3 has 15 amino acids. V shed 5 bases and J shed 0 bases, with 11 bases lying between them. CDR3 amino acids: CASSKLGISYNEQFF. CDR3 sequence (DNA): TGTGCCAGCAGTAAACTAGGGATCTCCTACAATGAGCAGTTCTTC.

Comment on this clone: Sequence at one end of the junction differs from germline and may be a read error. The V call is TRBV9, the J call TRBJ2-7; 8 bases are a match to TRBD1. CDR3 length: 13 residues. Germline CDR1 and CDR2: SGDLS and YYNGEE. CDR3 sequence (DNA): TGTGCCAGCAGCGTAGGTTCCCAGGGGGCGCTGAACTTC. It codes for CASSVGSQGALNF.

This chain uses TRBV27 with TRBJ2-7, with a weak D call TRBD1 (6 bases). V was shortened by 3 bases and J by 7 bases, with 16 bases between the two germline ends. CDR1 MNHEY and CDR2 SMNVEV come from the germline V gene (reference sequence). This CDR3 is 14 amino acids long. The CDR3 is CASSFGRGGREQYF. The CDR3 nucleotides are TGTGCCAGCAGTTTCGGACGAGGGGGTAGAGAGCAGTACTTC.

The gene calls are TRBV30 and TRBJ2-1; TRBD2 aligns across 10 bases. V shed 3 bases and J 3 bases; nucleotides not matched to a gene: 8. This CDR3 has 16 amino acids. Germline V CDR1 and CDR2: GTSNPN, SVGIG (reference sequence). The CDR3 reads CAWSGEAGGYYNEQFF. The DNA of the CDR3 is TGTGCCTGGAGCGGGGAAGCGGGAGGGTACTACAATGAGCAGTTCTTC.

This clone occurred once. The chain joins TRBV29-1 to TRBJ2-1, with D possibly TRBD2 on 6 matching bases. Between the trimmed V and J ends, which lost 4 bases and 5 bases, there was a span of 27 bases. The CDR3 has 18 amino acids. Per germline, CDR1 SQVTM and CDR2 ANQGSEA. The chain's CDR3 is CSVGGEWPVLGFNNEQFF. As DNA, the CDR3 is TGCAGCGTTGGGGGGGAATGGCCGGTTCTTGGATTTAACAATGAGCAGTTCTTC.

This clone was counted a single time. The V gene is TRBV30, the J gene TRBJ2-7; 10 bases align to TRBD2. CDR3 length equals 15 residues. With V trimmed by 3 bases and J by 0 bases, 5 bases remained unmatched. Germline V lookup: CDR1 GTSNPN, CDR2 SVGIG (reference sequence). The CDR3 loop reads CAWREREGISYEQYF. The CDR3 DNA reads TGTGCCTGGAGGGAGCGGGAGGGAATCTCCTACGAGCAGTACTTC. The full variable domain, in which reference TRBV30 and TRBJ2-7 provide the parts outside the CDR3, is SQTIHQWPATLVQPVGSPLSLECTVEGTSNPNLYWYRQAAGRGLQLLFYSVGIGQISSEVPQNLSASRPQDRQFILSSKKLLLSDSGFYLCAWREREGISYEQYFGPGTRLTVT.

The chain joins TRBV19 to TRBJ2-1, with 9 positions matching TRBD1. The length of the CDR3 is 14 residues. Germline values: CDR1 LNHDA, CDR2 SQIVND (reference sequence). V trimming: 7 bases; J trimming: 4 bases; junction bases outside the gene matches: 5. CDR3: CASKVGTGYNEQFF. In DNA form, the CDR3 reads TGTGCCAGTAAGGTTGGGACAGGGTACAATGAGCAGTTCTTC. Variable domain in full (rest from reference TRBV19 and TRBJ2-1): DGGITQSPKYLFRKEGQNVTLSCEQNLNHDAMYWYRQDPGQGLRLIYYSQIVNDFQKGDIAEGYSVSREKKESFPLTVTSAQKNPTAFYLCASKVGTGYNEQFFGPGTRLTVL.

This chain uses TRBV29-1 with TRBJ2-1, with 14 positions matching TRBD2. Unmatched junction bases numbered 8, after V lost 7 bases and J lost 9 bases. This CDR3 is built from 14 residues. CDR1 and CDR2 from the germline V gene are SQVTM and ANQGSEA. CDR3 loop: CSAVTSGRAGEQFF. The CDR3 DNA is TGCAGCGCGGTGACTAGCGGGAGGGCAGGTGAGCAGTTCTTC.

The CDR3 DNA reads TGTGCCAGCCGAGCACTGGGGGGGTCCTCTGGGGCCAACGTCCTGACTTTC. Protein sequence: CASRALGGSSGANVLTF. The chain joins TRBV19 to TRBJ2-6, with 7 bases matching TRBD2. CDR3 length: 17 residues. Unmatched junction bases numbered 11, after V lost 9 bases and J lost 0 bases. Germline V gene sequence: CDR1 LNHDA, CDR2 SQIVND (reference sequence).

This chain joins TRBV28 and TRBJ2-7; 11 nucleotides match TRBD2. The V gene's germline CDR1 is MDHEN and CDR2 SYDVKM. V trimming: 5 bases; J trimming: 2 bases; junction bases outside the gene matches: 11. This CDR3 comprises 17 residues. CDR3 in DNA: TGTGCCAGCAGTCTCGTTGGTGGGACTAGCGGAACCTACGAGCAGTACTTC. Translation: CASSLVGGTSGTYEQYF.

The chain's CDR3 is CASVSSAGTYNEQFF. CDR3 nucleotides: TGTGCCAGCGTTTCGAGCGCAGGGACTTACAATGAGCAGTTCTTC. This chain links TRBV27 with TRBJ2-1; TRBD2 might be the D (6 bases). The CDR3 length is 15 residues. Per germline, CDR1 MNHEY and CDR2 SMNVEV (reference sequence). V was pared by 8 bases and J by 4 bases, with 18 bases between.

The chain is built from TRBV7-9 and TRBJ2-7; 11 bases are shared with TRBD1. V gave up 4 bases and J gave up 4 bases; unmatched junction bases: 9. The CDR3 sequence is 16 residues long. CDR1 and CDR2 (germline): SEHNR, FQNEAQ (reference sequence). CDR3 protein: CASSSPGQGASYEQYF. CDR3 coding DNA: TGTGCCAGCAGCTCCCCTGGACAGGGGGCATCTTACGAGCAGTACTTC.

The chain combines TRBV11-2 with TRBJ2-5; TRBD1 matches at 7 bases. Germline V CDR1 and CDR2: SGHAT, FQNNGV. The CDR3 sequence is 15 residues long. The V and J ends lost 1 base and 2 bases, in that order; junction bases with no gene match: 4. In DNA, the CDR3 is TGTGCCAGCAGCTTAGGGGACAGAAAGCAAGAGACCCAGTACTTC. This codes for CASSLGDRKQETQYF.

The chain combines TRBV7-6 with TRBJ2-1; 8 nucleotides agree with TRBD2. CDR3 length: 14 residues. Germline values: CDR1 SGHVS, CDR2 FNYEAQ. Unmatched junction bases numbered 3, after V lost 3 bases and J lost 5 bases. The chain's CDR3 is CASSFLAGDNEQFF. DNA for the CDR3: TGTGCCAGCAGCTTCCTAGCGGGTGACAATGAGCAGTTCTTC.